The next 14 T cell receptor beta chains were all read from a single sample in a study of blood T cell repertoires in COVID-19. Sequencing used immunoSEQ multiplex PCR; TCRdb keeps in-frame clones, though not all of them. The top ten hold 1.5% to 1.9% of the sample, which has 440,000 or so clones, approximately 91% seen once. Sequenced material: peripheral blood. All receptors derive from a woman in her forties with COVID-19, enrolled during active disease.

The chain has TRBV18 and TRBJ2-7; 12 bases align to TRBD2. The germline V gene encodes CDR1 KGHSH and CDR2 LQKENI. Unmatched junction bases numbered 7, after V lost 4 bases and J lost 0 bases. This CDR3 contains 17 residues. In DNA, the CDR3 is TGTGCCAGCTCACTGACTAGCGGGAGCGTTTCCTCCTACGAGCAGTACTTC. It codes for CASSLTSGSVSSYEQYF.

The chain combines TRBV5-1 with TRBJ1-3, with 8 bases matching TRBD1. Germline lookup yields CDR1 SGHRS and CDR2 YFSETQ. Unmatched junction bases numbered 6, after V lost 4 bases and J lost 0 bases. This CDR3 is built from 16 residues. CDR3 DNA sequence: TGCGCCAGCAGCCTCAGGGGGCTGTCCTCTGGAAACACCATATATTTT. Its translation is CASSLRGLSSGNTIYF.

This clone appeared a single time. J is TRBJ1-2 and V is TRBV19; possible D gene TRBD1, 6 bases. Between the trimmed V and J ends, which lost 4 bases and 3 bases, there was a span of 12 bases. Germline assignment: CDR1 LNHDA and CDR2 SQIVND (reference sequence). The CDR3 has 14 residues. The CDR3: CASSKDRFYYGYTF. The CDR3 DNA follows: TGTGCCAGTAGTAAAGACAGGTTTTACTATGGCTACACCTTC.

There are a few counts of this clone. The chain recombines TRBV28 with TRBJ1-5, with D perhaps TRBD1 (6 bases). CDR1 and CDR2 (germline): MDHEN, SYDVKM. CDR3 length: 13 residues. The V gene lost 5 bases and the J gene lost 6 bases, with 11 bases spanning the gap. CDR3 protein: CASSRQVSQPQHF. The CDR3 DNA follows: TGTGCCAGCAGTCGACAGGTTTCTCAGCCCCAGCATTTT.

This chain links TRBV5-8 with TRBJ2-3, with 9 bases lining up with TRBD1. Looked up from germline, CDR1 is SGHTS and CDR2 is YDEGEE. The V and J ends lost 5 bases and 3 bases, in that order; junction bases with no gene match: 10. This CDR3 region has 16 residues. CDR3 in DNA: TGTGCCAGCAGTCCTTGGAACAGGGGGCTTACAGATACGCAGTATTTT. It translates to CASSPWNRGLTDTQYF. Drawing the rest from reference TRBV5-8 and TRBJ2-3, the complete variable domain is EAGVTQSPTHLIKTRGQQATLRCSPISGHTSVYWYQQALGLGLQFLLWYDEGEERNRGNFPPRFSGRQFPNYSSELNVNALELEDSALYLCASSPWNRGLTDTQYFGPGTRLTVL.

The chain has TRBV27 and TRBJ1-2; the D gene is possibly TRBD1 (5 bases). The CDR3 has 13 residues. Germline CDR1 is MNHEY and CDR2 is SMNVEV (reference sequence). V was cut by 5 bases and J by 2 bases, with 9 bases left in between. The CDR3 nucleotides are TGTGCCAGCAGTCCGACAGAGAACTATGGCTACACCTTC. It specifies CASSPTENYGYTF.

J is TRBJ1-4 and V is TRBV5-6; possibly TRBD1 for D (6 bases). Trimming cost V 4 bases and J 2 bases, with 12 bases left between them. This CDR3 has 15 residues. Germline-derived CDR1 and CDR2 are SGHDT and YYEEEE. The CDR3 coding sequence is TGTGCCAGCAGCGCCTACAGGGTTACTAATGAAAAACTGTTTTTT. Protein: CASSAYRVTNEKLFF.

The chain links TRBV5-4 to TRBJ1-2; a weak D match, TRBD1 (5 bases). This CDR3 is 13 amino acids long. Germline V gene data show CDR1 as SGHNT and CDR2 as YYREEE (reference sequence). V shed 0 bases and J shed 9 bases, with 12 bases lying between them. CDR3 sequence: CASSLDGGSSYTF. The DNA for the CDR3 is TGTGCCAGCAGCTTGGATGGGGGGTCGAGCTACACCTTC.

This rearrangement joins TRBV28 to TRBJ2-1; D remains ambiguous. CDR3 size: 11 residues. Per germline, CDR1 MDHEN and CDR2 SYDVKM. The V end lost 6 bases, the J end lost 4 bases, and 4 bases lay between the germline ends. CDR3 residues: CASRAYNEQFF. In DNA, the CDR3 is TGTGCCAGCAGGGCATACAATGAGCAGTTCTTC.

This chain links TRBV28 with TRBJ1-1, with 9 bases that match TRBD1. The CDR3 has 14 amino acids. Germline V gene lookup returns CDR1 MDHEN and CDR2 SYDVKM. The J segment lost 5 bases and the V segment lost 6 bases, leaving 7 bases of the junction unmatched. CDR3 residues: CASSLGTGRTEAFF. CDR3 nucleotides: TGTGCCAGCAGCCTAGGGACAGGGAGGACTGAAGCTTTCTTT.

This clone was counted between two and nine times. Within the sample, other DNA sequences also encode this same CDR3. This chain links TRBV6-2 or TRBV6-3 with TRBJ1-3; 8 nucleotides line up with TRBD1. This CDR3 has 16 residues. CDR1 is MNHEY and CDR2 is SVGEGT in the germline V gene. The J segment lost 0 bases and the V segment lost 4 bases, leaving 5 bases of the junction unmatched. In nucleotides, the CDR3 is TGTGCCAGCAGTTTACGACAGGGGAACTCTGGAAACACCATATATTTT. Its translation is CASSLRQGNSGNTIYF.

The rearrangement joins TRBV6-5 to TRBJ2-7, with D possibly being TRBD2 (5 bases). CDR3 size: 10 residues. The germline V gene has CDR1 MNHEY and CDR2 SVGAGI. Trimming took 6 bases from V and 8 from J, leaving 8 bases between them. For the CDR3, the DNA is TGTGCCAGCAGGGGGAGCAAGCAGTACTTC. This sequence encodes CASRGSKQYF.

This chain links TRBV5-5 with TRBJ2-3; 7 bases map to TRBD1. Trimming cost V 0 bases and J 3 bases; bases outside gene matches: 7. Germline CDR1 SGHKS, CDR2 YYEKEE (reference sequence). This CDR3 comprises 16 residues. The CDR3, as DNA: TGTGCCAGCAGCTTGGCGACAGGGCTGATAACAGATACGCAGTATTTT. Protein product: CASSLATGLITDTQYF.

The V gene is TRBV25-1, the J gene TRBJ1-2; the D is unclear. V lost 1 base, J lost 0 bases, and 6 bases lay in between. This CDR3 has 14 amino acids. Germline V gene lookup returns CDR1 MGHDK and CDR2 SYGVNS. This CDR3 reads CASSEWGANYGYTF. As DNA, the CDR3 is TGTGCCAGCAGTGAATGGGGAGCTAACTATGGCTACACCTTC.